What follows is one T cell receptor beta chain and its context. The antigen is not known. Repertoires were generated with immunoSEQ multiplex PCR, while TCRdb's copy carries only in-frame clones and drops some. The sample has over 80,000 clones; around 92% are singletons. These data originate in a study of graft-versus-host responses after intestinal transplantation. Overall study context: Recipients underwent multivisceral, liver-intestinal, or isolated intestinal transplants.

Study-wide findings and caveats: Levels of circulating GvH clones at their peak were associated with early post-transplant HvG declines.

This CDR3 region has 14 residues. Trimming stripped 0 bases from V and 7 bases from J, with 12 bases between. CDR1 is LNHNV and CDR2 is YYDKDF in the germline V gene (reference sequence). This specimen consisted of unstimulated CD4+ T cells sorted from spleen or lymph node cells, obtained before transplant. This receptor was identified in a human donor who was the organ donor for an intestinal transplant. The V call is TRBV15, the J call TRBJ1-2; tentative D call: TRBD1 (5 bases). The CDR3 sequence is CATSRDHGGVGYTF. CDR3 coding DNA: TGTGCCACCAGCAGAGACCATGGAGGGGTTGGCTACACCTTC.